These 24 T cell receptor beta chains share one sample of origin, sequenced in a study of shared clonotypes between healthy human individuals. The data were produced by immunoSEQ multiplex PCR, yet TCRdb's version contains in-frame clones alone and is incomplete. The sample consists of around 340,000 clones, roughly 70% of them appearing once. Material for sequencing was memory CD4+ T cells sorted from blood. Subset here: CD45RA-negative fraction. These receptors were taken from a man aged 30-40 years in good health.

This rearrangement joins TRBV21-1 to TRBJ2-1; the DNA was not used to check the table's D call, TRBD1. TRBV21-1 is tagged as a pseudogene. The CDR3 has 14 residues. The chain's CDR3 is CASSKEGVYNEQFF. Here the CDR3 DNA reads TGTGCCAGCAGCAAAGAGGGGGTCTACAATGAGCAGTTCTTC.

The CDR3 loop is CASSLSSGEYNEQFF. CDR3 DNA sequence: TGTGCCAGCAGCTTAAGTAGCGGGGAATACAATGAGCAGTTCTTC. The rearrangement uses TRBV7-2 and TRBJ2-1; 8 bases map to TRBD2. The CDR3 consists of 15 residues. Germline V lookup: CDR1 SGHTA, CDR2 FQGNSA. V was pared by 2 bases and J by 4 bases, with 4 bases of the junction left unmatched. Variable domain in full (rest from reference TRBV7-2 and TRBJ2-1): GAGVSQSPSNKVTEKGKDVELRCDPISGHTALYWYRQSLGQGLEFLIYFQGNSAPDKSGLPSDRFSAERTGGSVSTLTIQRTQQEDSAVYLCASSLSSGEYNEQFFGPGTRLTVL.

This clone was detected a few times. This chain uses TRBV5-5 with TRBJ2-3, with D perhaps being TRBD1 or TRBD2 (5 bases each). CDR1 is SGHKS, CDR2 YYEKEE, per germline (reference sequence). The CDR3 is 16 amino acids. The V end lost 0 bases, the J end lost 6 bases, and 17 bases lay between the germline ends. The CDR3: CASSLARHPEGDTQYF. As DNA, the CDR3 is TGTGCCAGCAGCTTGGCCCGGCACCCCGAGGGGGATACGCAGTATTTT.

This clone was counted between two and nine times. J is TRBJ1-1 and V is TRBV5-6, with D possibly TRBD1 on 5 matching bases. The V gene's germline CDR1 is SGHDT and CDR2 YYEEEE. V was clipped by 0 bases and J by 2 bases, with 8 bases between them. The CDR3 runs 14 residues. CDR3 coding DNA: TGTGCCAGCAGCTTGGTTCAGGGAAACACTGAAGCTTTCTTT. Its translation: CASSLVQGNTEAFF.

The rearrangement links TRBV10-3 to TRBJ2-1, with TRBD2 identical over 8 bases. Unmatched junction bases numbered 8, after V lost 10 bases and J lost 3 bases. The germline V gene encodes CDR1 ENHRY and CDR2 SYGVKD. The CDR3 totals 14 residues. The CDR3 protein is CATTGLADYNEQFF. The CDR3, as DNA: TGTGCCACTACCGGACTAGCAGACTACAATGAGCAGTTCTTC.

This clone was recorded only once. The V and J genes are TRBV6-6 and TRBJ1-5, with TRBD1 matching over 7 bases. Germline values: CDR1 MNHNY, CDR2 SVGAGI (reference sequence). The CDR3 has 15 amino acids. Trimming removed 6 bases from V and 0 bases from J; junction bases left unmatched: 5. The CDR3 DNA is TGTGCCAGCAGCATGACAGGGAATAGCAATCAGCCCCAGCATTTT. Protein product: CASSMTGNSNQPQHF.

The rearrangement joins TRBV6-1 to TRBJ2-7; D gene unclear. CDR1 is MNHNS and CDR2 is SASEGT in the germline V gene. V was cut by 4 bases and J by 4 bases, with 8 bases left in between. CDR3 length: 12 residues. The CDR3 protein is CASSAQVYEQYF. CDR3 bases: TGTGCCAGCAGTGCCCAGGTATACGAGCAGTACTTC.

This chain links TRBV2 with TRBJ2-7; D might be TRBD1 (5 bases). The CDR3 totals 16 residues. Per germline, CDR1 SNHLY and CDR2 FYNNEI. Trimming removed 5 bases at V and 0 bases at J, with 17 bases between. The CDR3 sequence: CASSPESGQSSYEQYF. The CDR3 DNA follows: TGTGCCAGCAGTCCCGAGTCAGGGCAAAGCTCCTACGAGCAGTACTTC.

The V gene is TRBV18, the J gene TRBJ2-5; 8 positions match TRBD1. The germline V gene encodes CDR1 KGHSH and CDR2 LQKENI. This CDR3 has 15 residues. Trimming removed 3 bases from V and 5 bases from J; junction bases left unmatched: 8. The CDR3 coding sequence is TGTGCCAGCTCACCCGACAGGGGCGGACGGGAGACCCAGTACTTC. Translating it yields CASSPDRGGRETQYF.

The rearrangement links TRBV15 to TRBJ2-7, with D perhaps matching TRBD2 (5 bases). Trimming shortened V by 1 base and J by 6 bases, and 16 bases separated the two germline ends. Germline V gene data show CDR1 as LNHNV and CDR2 as YYDKDF (reference sequence). This CDR3 is built from 15 residues. The CDR3 bases are TGTGCCACCAGCAGAGGGTTCGAGCGGTCCCTCGAGCAGTACTTC. It encodes CATSRGFERSLEQYF.

V usage is TRBV10-2 and J usage is TRBJ2-3; 8 bases are a match to TRBD1. Germline CDR1 WSHSY, CDR2 SAAADI. The V segment lost 0 bases and the J segment 4 bases; nucleotides outside the gene matches: 3. The CDR3 is 15 amino acids. CDR3 region: CASSESPQGADTQYF. In nucleotides, the CDR3 is TGCGCCAGCAGTGAGTCTCCACAGGGGGCAGATACGCAGTATTTT.

This clone was recorded once. This chain uses TRBV19 with TRBJ1-2; possible D gene TRBD1, 6 bases. V was pared by 5 bases and J by 4 bases, with 14 bases between. The germline V gene encodes CDR1 LNHDA and CDR2 SQIVND (reference sequence). This CDR3 has 14 residues. The CDR3 DNA reads TGTGCCAGTAGTTCTCAGGGGACTAGCTATGGCTACACCTTC. Protein: CASSSQGTSYGYTF.

This clone was counted a single time. V usage is TRBV5-5 and J usage is TRBJ2-7; D is ambiguous. Germline assignment: CDR1 SGHKS and CDR2 YYEKEE (reference sequence). V was pared by 2 bases and J by 3 bases, with 12 bases between. The CDR3 has 14 amino acids. CDR3 region: CASSFVDTLYEQYF. The CDR3 DNA sequence: TGTGCCAGCAGCTTCGTCGACACCCTCTACGAGCAGTACTTC.

This clone was observed many times. V gene TRBV4-2 combines with J gene TRBJ2-1; D uncertain. Germline-derived CDR1 and CDR2 are LGHNA and YNFKEQ. The CDR3 loop spans 13 amino acids. V lost 1 base and J 8 bases, leaving 9 bases between the germline ends. The CDR3 bases are TGTGCCAGCAGCCAAGGAAAGGTCGATGAGCAGTTCTTC. Its protein product is CASSQGKVDEQFF.

This clone was found many times. This rearrangement joins TRBV11-2 to TRBJ1-1; maybe TRBD1 (6 bases). Trimming removed 0 bases from V and 2 bases from J, with 13 bases in between. This CDR3 contains 16 residues. Germline CDR1 is SGHAT and CDR2 is FQNNGV. The chain's CDR3 is CASSLEWGARNTEAFF. The CDR3 DNA is TGTGCCAGCAGCTTAGAATGGGGGGCGAGAAACACTGAAGCTTTCTTT.

The chain combines TRBV18 with TRBJ2-3; TRBD1 agrees at 7 bases. CDR3 size: 16 residues. V gave up 4 bases and J gave up 0 bases; unmatched junction bases: 7. In germline, CDR1 is KGHSH, CDR2 LQKENI. The CDR3 bases are TGTGCCAGCTCACTTACGACAGGGTCTAGCACAGATACGCAGTATTTT. It is translated as CASSLTTGSSTDTQYF.

This chain joins TRBV27 and TRBJ2-7; either TRBD1 or TRBD2 may supply D (5 bases each). CDR1 is MNHEY, CDR2 SMNVEV, per germline (reference sequence). V was shortened by 6 bases and J by 5 bases, with 17 bases between the two germline ends. CDR3 size: 14 residues. Here the CDR3 reads CASRTGTTLNEQYF. CDR3 nucleotides: TGTGCCAGCAGAACCGGGACGACGCTCAACGAGCAGTACTTC.

This clone has more than one count but fewer than ten. The chain joins TRBV6-1 to TRBJ2-7; 8 nucleotides line up with TRBD1. V shed 2 bases and J 2 bases; nucleotides not matched to a gene: 8. This CDR3 is 16 amino acids long. CDR1 is MNHNS, CDR2 SASEGT, per germline. The CDR3 DNA reads as TGTGCCAGCAGTGAACGGACAGGGTTTTTGGCCTACGAGCAGTACTTC. Protein sequence: CASSERTGFLAYEQYF.

The chain couples TRBV4-2 to TRBJ2-6; 9 nucleotides agree with TRBD2. The CDR3 is 20 residues long. CDR1 is LGHNA and CDR2 is YNFKEQ in the germline V gene. V dropped 0 bases and J dropped 0; count of bases not matched to a gene: 9. Written as DNA, the CDR3 is TGTGCCAGCAGCCAAGAGCCGGGACTAGCTGATTTCTCTGGGGCCAACGTCCTGACTTTC. This codes for CASSQEPGLADFSGANVLTF.

This chain joins TRBV5-4 and TRBJ2-5; the match to TRBD2 covers 8 bases. The CDR3 runs to 16 residues. Germline V lookup: CDR1 SGHNT, CDR2 YYREEE (reference sequence). Trimming took 1 base from V and 5 from J; bases not matched to a gene: 10. The CDR3 sequence: CASSLISGIRKETQYF. In nucleotides, the CDR3 is TGTGCCAGCAGCTTGATTAGCGGGATTAGAAAGGAGACCCAGTACTTC.

The chain has TRBV14 and TRBJ2-1; 14 nucleotides align to TRBD2. V dropped 0 bases and J dropped 7; count of bases not matched to a gene: 14. The CDR3 covers 20 residues. Per the germline V gene, CDR1 is SGHDN and CDR2 is FVKESK. The CDR3 nucleotides are TGTGCCAGCAGCCAAGATCTGAAGGGACTAGCGGGAGAATTGGAAAATGAGCAGTTCTTC. Translated: CASSQDLKGLAGELENEQFF.

V usage is TRBV5-4 and J usage is TRBJ2-2, with 7 bases that match TRBD2. The CDR3 is 13 amino acids. V trimming: 6 bases; J trimming: 6 bases; junction bases outside the gene matches: 5. Per the germline V gene, CDR1 is SGHNT and CDR2 is YYREEE (reference sequence). Here the CDR3 DNA reads TGTGCCAGCAACTATCGGGGGGCCGGGGAGCTGTTTTTT. Translated: CASNYRGAGELFF.

Points on this clone: A far larger clone is a single base away, which makes a read error likely. The V gene is TRBV28, the J gene TRBJ1-1; D call uncertain. The CDR3 has 12 residues. The germline V gene has CDR1 MDHEN and CDR2 SYDVKM. CDR3 in amino acids: CASNLPSTEAFF. The DNA for the CDR3 is TGTGCCAGCAATTTACCAAGCACTGAAGCTTTCTTT.

The CDR3 sequence: CASSLSGGSGETQYF. The CDR3 coding sequence is TGTGCCAGCAGTTTGTCGGGAGGGTCCGGAGAGACCCAGTACTTC. The chain recombines TRBV28 with TRBJ2-5, with TRBD2 identical over 8 bases. The CDR3 covers 15 residues. The germline gives CDR1 MDHEN, CDR2 SYDVKM. J gave up 4 bases and V 3 bases, and 7 bases lay outside the gene matches. Using reference TRBV28 and TRBJ2-5 for the parts outside the CDR3, the full variable domain is DVKVTQSSRYLVKRTGEKVFLECVQDMDHENMFWYRQDPGLGLRLIYFSYDVKMKEKGDIPEGYSVSREKKERFSLILESASTNQTSMYLCASSLSGGSGETQYFGPGTRLLVL.